The T cell receptor beta chain under discussion was sequenced for a study of T-cell memory formation after mild COVID-19. Study-level findings and limits: Pre-infection memory contained some responding clones, which suggested that cross-reactive memory had joined. SARS-CoV-2 specificity of second-wave clones peaking day 37 was unconfirmed.

In the case of this clonotype: As yet, its antigen is unknown.

From the 5' RACE reads, TCRdb called clonotypes with MiXCR, one entry per CDR3 protein. The data contain roughly 130,000 distinct CDR3 sequences, 15% to 20% of them singletons. This CDR3 spans 15 amino acids. With V trimmed by 4 bases and J by 4 bases, 5 bases remained unmatched. Germline lookup yields CDR1 LGHDT and CDR2 YNNKEL (reference sequence). The chain couples TRBV3-1 to TRBJ1-1; 11 bases map to TRBD1. Sequenced input: PBMCs or a T cell subset sorted from them (not recorded which). This sequence was found in an adult woman who had mild COVID-19 (a few samples of this study predate the infection). Cell type and time point are not known. The CDR3 DNA reads as TGTGCCAGCAGCCGGGAGGACAGGGGGCCCACTGAAGCTTTCTTT. Translation: CASSREDRGPTEAFF.